This record concerns one T cell receptor (beta chain) sequence. Its specificity is unknown. A multiplex PCR was run with 60 Vbeta primers and 13 Jbeta primers. Repertoires were generated with immunoSEQ multiplex PCR, while TCRdb's copy carries only in-frame clones and drops some. The data hold under 150,000 clones, with about two thirds observed a single time. This specimen belongs to a study of cytomegalovirus exposure and HLA in healthy donors. The study, taken as a whole, reports: Earlier results showed most TCR beta V segments being productive about 90% or about 30% of the time.

Looked up from germline, CDR1 is MNHEY and CDR2 is SMNVEV (reference sequence). V was pared by 0 bases and J by 4 bases, with 6 bases between. The CDR3 sequence is 13 residues long. Material: PBMCs. The origin of this receptor is a human donor in good health. The V call is TRBV27, the J call TRBJ2-5; D ambiguous. CDR3 protein: CASSLSRLETQYF. The CDR3 nucleotides read TGTGCCAGCAGTTTATCGAGGTTAGAGACCCAGTACTTC.